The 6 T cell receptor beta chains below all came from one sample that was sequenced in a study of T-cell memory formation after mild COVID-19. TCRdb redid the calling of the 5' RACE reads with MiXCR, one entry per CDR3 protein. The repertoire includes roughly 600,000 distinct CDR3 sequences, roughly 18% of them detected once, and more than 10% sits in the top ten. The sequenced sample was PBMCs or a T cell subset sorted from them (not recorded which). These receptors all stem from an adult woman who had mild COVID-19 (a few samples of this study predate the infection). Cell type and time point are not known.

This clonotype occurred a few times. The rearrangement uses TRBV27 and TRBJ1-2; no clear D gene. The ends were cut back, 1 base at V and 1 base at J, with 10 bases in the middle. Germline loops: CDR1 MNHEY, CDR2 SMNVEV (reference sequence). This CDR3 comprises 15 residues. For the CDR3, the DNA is TGTGCCAGCAGTTTATATCCGGGAAGTAACTATGGCTACACCTTC. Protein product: CASSLYPGSNYGYTF.

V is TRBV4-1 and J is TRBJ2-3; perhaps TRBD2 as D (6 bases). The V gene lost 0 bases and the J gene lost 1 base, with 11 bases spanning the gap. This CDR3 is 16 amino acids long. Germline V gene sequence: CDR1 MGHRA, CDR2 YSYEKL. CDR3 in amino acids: CASSQDPGVCTDTQYF. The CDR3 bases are TGCGCCAGCAGCCAAGATCCGGGGGTCTGCACAGATACGCAGTATTTT.

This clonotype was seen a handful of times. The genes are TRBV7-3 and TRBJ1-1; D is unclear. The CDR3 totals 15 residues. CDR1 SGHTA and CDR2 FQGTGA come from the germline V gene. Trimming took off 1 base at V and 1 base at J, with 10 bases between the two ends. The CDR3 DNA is TGTGCCAGCAGCTTAAACCCCACAAGGAACACTGAAGCTTTCTTT. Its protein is CASSLNPTRNTEAFF.

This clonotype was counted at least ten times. Here the CDR3 reads CASSPGQGSYEQYF. The CDR3 DNA is TGTGCCAGCTCACCGGGACAGGGGTCCTACGAGCAGTACTTC. The V and J genes are TRBV3-1 and TRBJ2-7, with 10 bases matching TRBD1. Trimming at V came to 8 bases and at J to 1 base, leaving 5 bases not matched to a gene. The CDR3 consists of 14 residues. Germline V gene data show CDR1 as LGHDT and CDR2 as YNNKEL (reference sequence).

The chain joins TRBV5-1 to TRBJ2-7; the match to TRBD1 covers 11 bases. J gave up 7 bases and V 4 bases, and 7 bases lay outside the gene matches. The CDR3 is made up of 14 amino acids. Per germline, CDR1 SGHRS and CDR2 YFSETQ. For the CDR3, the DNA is TGCGCCAGCAGCGCTGGACAGGGGGCGGGTGAGCAGTACTTC. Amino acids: CASSAGQGAGEQYF. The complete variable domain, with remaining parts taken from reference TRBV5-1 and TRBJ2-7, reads KAGVTQTPRYLIKTRGQQVTLSCSPISGHRSVSWYQQTPGQGLQFLFEYFSETQRNKGNFPGRFSGRQFSNSRSEMNVSTLELGDSALYLCASSAGQGAGEQYFGPGTRLTVT.

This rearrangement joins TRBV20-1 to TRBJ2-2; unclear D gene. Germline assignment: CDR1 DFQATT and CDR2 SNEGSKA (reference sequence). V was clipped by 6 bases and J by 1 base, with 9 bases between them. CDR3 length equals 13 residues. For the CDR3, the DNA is TGCAGTGCCCGGCGACTGAACACCGGGGAGCTGTTTTTT. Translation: CSARRLNTGELFF.